This T cell receptor (beta chain) is drawn from a study of blood T cell repertoires in COVID-19. Study details: Researchers got acute and convalescent COVID-19 samples from the United States, Italy and Spain. Sample material is recorded as cDNA or gDNA derived from T cells, B-cell-depleted T cells, or PBMCs.

Trimming removed 0 bases at V and 8 bases at J, with 8 bases between. This CDR3 region has 13 residues. Germline V gives CDR1 SGDLS, CDR2 YYNGEE. Clones were sequenced by immunoSEQ multiplex PCR, and TCRdb holds only the in-frame ones, with some missing. The table has roughly 260,000 clones, less than 90% seen once; the top ten hold approximately 4%. This clonotype was sampled from a man aged 55 to 69 who had recovered from COVID-19. The source material was peripheral blood. The chain couples TRBV9 to TRBJ2-2; maybe TRBD2 (6 bases). CDR3 nucleotide sequence: TGTGCCAGCAGCGTAGTACTAGCAGGGGAGCTGTTTTTT. This encodes CASSVVLAGELFF.